This is a list of T cell receptor beta chains from one sample in a study of PD-L1 blockade in urothelial cancer. Data came from immunoSEQ multiplex PCR; TCRdb stores just in-frame clones and leaves some out. The sample records around 92,000 clones, around 90% being singletons. Here the sequenced sample was PBMCs, taken around atezolizumab (anti-PD-L1) treatment. All receptors come from a woman older than 75 with urothelial cancer. Each CDR3 is given with its conserved first and last residue. D genes are given only for firm matches. Part of the rows lack a size; the others show once, few, many or a class for expanded clones.

CASSEAIAGGDYEQYF	TGTGCCAGCAGTGAAGCGATCGCGGGTGGCGATTACGAGCAGTACTTC	TRBV6-1	TRBJ2-7	NA	NA
CASSLFRVGTDTQYF	TGCGCCAGCAGCTTGTTCAGGGTCGGCACAGATACGCAGTATTTT	TRBV5-1	TRBJ2-3	NA	NA
CASSYRAGYGYTF	TGTGCCAGCAGTTATCGGGCAGGGTACGGCTACACCTTC	TRBV6-5	TRBJ1-2	NA	NA
CAWSVRGAQETQYF	TGTGCCTGGAGTGTACGTGGGGCCCAAGAGACCCAGTACTTC	TRBV30	TRBJ2-5	NA	NA
CASRLVGQFSHPYEQYF	TGTGCAAGTCGCTTAGTGGGACAGTTTTCCCATCCCTACGAGCAGTACTTC	TRBV12-2	TRBJ2-7	NA	NA
CASNEADSSNRYTF	TGTGCCAGCAACGAAGCCGACAGTAGCAATCGCTACACCTTC	TRBV5-6	TRBJ1-2	NA	NA
CASSNKGFDEQYF	TGTGCCAGCAGTAATAAGGGGTTCGACGAGCAGTACTTC	TRBV7-9	TRBJ2-7	NA	NA
CASSFKPPRLNTQYF	TGTGCCAGCAGCTTTAAGCCCCCAAGACTAAATACGCAGTATTTT	TRBV7-2	TRBJ2-3	NA	NA
CASSVSQANTEAFF	TGTGCCAGCAGCGTTTCCCAGGCTAACACTGAAGCTTTCTTT	TRBV9	TRBJ1-1	NA	NA
CAWSGQASRLLQFF	TGTGCCTGGAGTGGCCAGGCCAGCCGGTTATTGCAGTTCTTC	TRBV30	TRBJ2-1	NA	NA
CASSLFKGQGYYGYTF	TGTGCCAGCAGCTTATTCAAGGGACAGGGGTACTATGGCTACACCTTC	TRBV7-2	TRBJ1-2	TRBD1	NA
CASSQRTSDYEQYF	TGTGCCAGCAGCCAAAGAACTAGCGATTACGAGCAGTACTTC	TRBV4-2	TRBJ2-7	TRBD2	NA
CASSLRRLAGYNEQFF	TGTGCCAGCAGTCTAAGGCGGCTAGCGGGCTACAATGAGCAGTTCTTC	TRBV7-8	TRBJ2-1	TRBD2	NA
CASSPGTDYGYTF	TGTGCCAGCAGCCCCGGGACTGACTATGGCTACACCTTC	TRBV9	TRBJ1-2	NA	NA
CASSPGQGADTQYF	TGTGCCAGCAGCCCGGGACAGGGGGCAGATACGCAGTATTTT	TRBV7-3	TRBJ2-3	TRBD1	NA
CASSLAVLAGLEQFF	TGTGCCAGCAGCTTAGCGGTCCTAGCGGGCCTGGAGCAGTTCTTC	TRBV7-8	TRBJ2-1	TRBD2	NA
CASSIDLGAGGGYTF	TGTGCCAGTAGTATAGATCTGGGGGCCGGCGGAGGCTACACCTTC	TRBV19	TRBJ1-2	NA	NA
CASSLDLAGSTDTQYF	TGCGCCAGCAGCTTGGATCTAGCGGGTAGCACAGATACGCAGTATTTT	TRBV5-1	TRBJ2-3	TRBD2	NA
CASSELQGAGTGELFF	TGTGCCAGCAGTGAACTACAGGGGGCAGGCACCGGGGAGCTGTTTTTT	TRBV27	TRBJ2-2	TRBD1	NA
CASSVGLTPSQETQYF	TGTGCCAGCAGCGTTGGACTTACCCCCAGCCAAGAGACCCAGTACTTC	TRBV9	TRBJ2-5	NA	NA
CASSPDASPETQYF	TGTGCCAGCAGCCCAGACGCTAGTCCGGAGACCCAGTACTTC	TRBV7-9	TRBJ2-5	NA	NA
CAGDSGQGNTGELFF	TGTGCCGGCGACTCGGGACAGGGGAACACCGGGGAGCTGTTTTTT	TRBV7-9	TRBJ2-2	TRBD1	NA
CASSEGGRGANEQFF	TGTGCCAGCAGCGAGGGAGGGAGAGGAGCGAATGAGCAGTTCTTC	TRBV6-5	TRBJ2-1	TRBD2	NA
CASSSEDRANYGYTF	TGTGCCAGCAGTTCGGAGGACAGGGCAAACTATGGCTACACCTTC	TRBV28	TRBJ1-2	TRBD1	NA
CASSQVPNTEAFF	TGTGCCAGCAGCCAGGTGCCGAACACTGAAGCTTTCTTT	TRBV6-1	TRBJ1-1	NA	NA
CASSMGAGDSQYF	TGTGCCAGTAGTATGGGAGCGGGAGATAGCCAGTACTTC	TRBV19	TRBJ2-5	TRBD2	NA
CASSPRGRGAQRDEQYF	TGTGCCAGCAGCCCGAGGGGCCGCGGGGCCCAACGGGACGAGCAGTACTTC	TRBV9	TRBJ2-7	NA	NA
CASSPGGQNYGYTF	TGTGCCAGCAGTCCCGGGGGGCAGAACTATGGCTACACCTTC	TRBV28	TRBJ1-2	NA	NA
CASSLYGGDRGRRSNQPQHF	TGTGCCAGCAGTTTGTATGGAGGAGACAGGGGGCGCCGGAGCAATCAGCCCCAGCATTTT	TRBV27	TRBJ1-5	TRBD1	few
CASSFEGGPREQYF	TGTGCCAGCAGCTTTGAGGGAGGGCCGCGGGAGCAGTACTTC	TRBV7-9	TRBJ2-7	TRBD2	NA
CASSVAGGKETQYF	TGTGCCAGCAGTGTAGCGGGAGGGAAAGAGACCCAGTACTTC	TRBV6-1	TRBJ2-5	TRBD2	NA
CASSSDSTEAFF	TGCGCCAGCAGCTCGGACAGCACTGAAGCTTTCTTT	TRBV10-1	TRBJ1-1	NA	NA
CASTRTSGYEQYF	TGTGCCAGCACTCGGACTAGCGGCTACGAGCAGTACTTC	TRBV2	TRBJ2-7	TRBD2	few
CAISLGTSGTDTQYF	TGTGCCATCAGCCTAGGGACTAGCGGGACAGATACGCAGTATTTT	TRBV10-3	TRBJ2-3	TRBD2	NA
CASSLGTTYGYTF	TGTGCCAGCAGCTTGGGAACAACCTATGGCTACACCTTC	TRBV5-4	TRBJ1-2	NA	NA
CASSARPRMEQFF	TGTGCCAGCAGCGCCCGACCCAGGATGGAGCAGTTCTTC	TRBV9	TRBJ2-1	NA	NA
CASSSSAGLAGVSGELFF	TGTGCCAGCAGTTCCAGCGCCGGACTAGCGGGAGTGAGCGGGGAGCTGTTTTTT	TRBV28	TRBJ2-2	TRBD2	NA
CASSLQTSGSDTQYF	TGTGCCAGCAGTTTACAGACTTCTGGGTCAGATACGCAGTATTTT	TRBV27	TRBJ2-3	NA	NA
CSAPWGPEQFF	TGCAGTGCCCCTTGGGGGCCGGAGCAGTTCTTC	TRBV20-1	TRBJ2-1	NA	once
CASTNRGSADTQYF	TGTGCCAGCACTAACAGGGGGTCTGCAGATACGCAGTATTTT	TRBV6-1	TRBJ2-3	TRBD1	NA
CASSVDRGGEQYF	TGTGCCAGCAGCGTTGACAGGGGTGGCGAACAGTACTTC	TRBV7-6	TRBJ2-7	TRBD1	NA
CASSLGTVQPQHF	TGTGCCAGCAGCTTAGGGACAGTCCAGCCCCAGCATTTT	TRBV7-2	TRBJ1-5	NA	NA
CASSRVEVRYNEQFF	TGTGCCAGCAGCCGGGTAGAGGTCCGGTACAATGAGCAGTTCTTC	TRBV11-2	TRBJ2-1	NA	NA